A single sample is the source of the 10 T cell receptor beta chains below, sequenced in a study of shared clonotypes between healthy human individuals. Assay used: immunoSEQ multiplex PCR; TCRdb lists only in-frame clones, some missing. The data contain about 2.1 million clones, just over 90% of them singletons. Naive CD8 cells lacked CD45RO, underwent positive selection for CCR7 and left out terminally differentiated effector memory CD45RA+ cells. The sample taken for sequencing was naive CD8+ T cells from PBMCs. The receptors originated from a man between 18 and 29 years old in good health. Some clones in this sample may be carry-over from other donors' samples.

In DNA, the CDR3 is TGCGCCAGCAAACCCGGACAGGGGGGAAGGGTCGGAAACATTCAGTACTTC. This codes for CASKPGQGGRVGNIQYF. The chain joins TRBV5-1 to TRBJ2-4; 10 bases fit TRBD1. The germline CDR1 and CDR2 sequences are SGHRS and YFSETQ. Losses at the gene ends were 6 bases for V and 6 bases for J; bases not matched to a gene: 15. This CDR3 is built from 17 residues.

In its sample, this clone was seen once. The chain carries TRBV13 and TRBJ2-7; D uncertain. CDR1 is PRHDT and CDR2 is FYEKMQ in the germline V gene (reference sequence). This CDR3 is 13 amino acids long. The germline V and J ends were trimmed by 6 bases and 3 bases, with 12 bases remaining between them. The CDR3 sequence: CASSSGRNYEQYF. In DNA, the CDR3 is TGTGCCAGCAGTTCCGGACGAAACTACGAGCAGTACTTC.

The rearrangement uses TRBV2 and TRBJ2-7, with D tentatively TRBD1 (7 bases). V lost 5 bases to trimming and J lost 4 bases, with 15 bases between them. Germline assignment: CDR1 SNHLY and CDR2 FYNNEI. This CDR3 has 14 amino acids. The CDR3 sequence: CASSPGAGGYEQYF. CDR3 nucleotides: TGTGCCAGCAGTCCCGGGGCAGGGGGGTACGAGCAGTACTTC.

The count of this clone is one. The CDR3 region is CASQGTGGEKLFF. Here the CDR3 DNA reads TGTGCCAGCCAAGGGACAGGGGGTGAAAAACTGTTTTTT. The chain joins TRBV6-5 to TRBJ1-4; 11 positions match TRBD1. Germline V gene sequence: CDR1 MNHEY, CDR2 SVGAGI. J lost 7 bases, V lost 8 bases, and 3 bases had no gene match. There are 13 residues in the CDR3.

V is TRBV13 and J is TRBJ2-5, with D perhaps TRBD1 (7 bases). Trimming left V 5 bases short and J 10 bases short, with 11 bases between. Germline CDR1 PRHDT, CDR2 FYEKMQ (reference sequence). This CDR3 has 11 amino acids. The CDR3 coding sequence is TGTGCCAGCAGCATCAGGGGGGACCAGTACTTC. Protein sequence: CASSIRGDQYF.

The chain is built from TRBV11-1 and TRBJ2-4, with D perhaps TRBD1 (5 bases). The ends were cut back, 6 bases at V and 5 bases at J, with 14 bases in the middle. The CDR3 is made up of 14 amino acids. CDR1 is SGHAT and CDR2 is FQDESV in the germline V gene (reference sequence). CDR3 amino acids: CASSPTGSQNIQYF. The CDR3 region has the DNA TGTGCCAGCAGTCCAACAGGTAGCCAAAACATTCAGTACTTC.

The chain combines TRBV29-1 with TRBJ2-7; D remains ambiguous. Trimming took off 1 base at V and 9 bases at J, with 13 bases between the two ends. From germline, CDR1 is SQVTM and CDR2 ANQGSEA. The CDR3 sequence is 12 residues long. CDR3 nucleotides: TGCAGCGTTGAAGTGTGGGATAGAGGGCAGTACTTC. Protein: CSVEVWDRGQYF.

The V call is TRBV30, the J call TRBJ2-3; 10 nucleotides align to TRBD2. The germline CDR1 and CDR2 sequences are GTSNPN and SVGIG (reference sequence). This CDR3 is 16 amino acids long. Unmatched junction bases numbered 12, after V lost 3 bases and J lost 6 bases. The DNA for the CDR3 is TGTGCCTGGAGCAACAAACTAGCGGGAAGATGGGATACGCAGTATTTT. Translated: CAWSNKLAGRWDTQYF.

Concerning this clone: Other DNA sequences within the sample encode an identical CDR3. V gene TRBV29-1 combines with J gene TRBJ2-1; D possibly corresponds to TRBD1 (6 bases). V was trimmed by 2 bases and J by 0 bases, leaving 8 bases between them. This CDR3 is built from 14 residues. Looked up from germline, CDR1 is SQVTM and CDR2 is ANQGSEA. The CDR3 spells CSVEQGSSYNEQFF. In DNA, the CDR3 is TGCAGCGTTGAACAGGGGAGCTCCTACAATGAGCAGTTCTTC.

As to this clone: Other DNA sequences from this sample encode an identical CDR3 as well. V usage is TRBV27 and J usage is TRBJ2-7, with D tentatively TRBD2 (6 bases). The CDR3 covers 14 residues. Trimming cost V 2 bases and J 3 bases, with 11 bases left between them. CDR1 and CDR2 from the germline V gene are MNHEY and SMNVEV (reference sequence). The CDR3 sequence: CASSLTGVGYEQYF. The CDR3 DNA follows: TGTGCCAGCAGTTTAACGGGAGTTGGCTACGAGCAGTACTTC.